The T cell receptor (beta chain) under discussion was sequenced for a study of graft-versus-host responses after intestinal transplantation (dated by TCRdb to the early 2020s). About the investigation overall: Multivisceral, liver-intestinal, or isolated intestinal transplants were received by the recipients. A cohort of approximately 23 intestinal transplant recipients, including one retransplant, was enrolled, and a few patients lacking pretransplant specimens were excluded. Rather than going through the commercial service, samples from a few later patients were sequenced in-house on an Illumina MiSeq and processed with MiXCR. Alloreactive clones were identified by sequencing pre-transplant mixed lymphocyte reaction products and comparing them with unstimulated pre-transplant donor and recipient T cells. After intestinal transplantation, graft-versus-host and host-versus-graft alloreactive T cell clones in the graft, circulation and bone marrow were tracked using bulk TCR-beta CDR3 sequencing. Donor T cell macrochimerism was defined as a peak of at least 4% donor T cells among recipient peripheral blood mononuclear cells. Every recipient was given anti-thymocyte globulin induction, followed by around three years of maintenance tacrolimus and steroids.

Explained via the paper, the time point label denotes: cells obtained before transplantation from donor or recipient. CD3+CD4+ and CD3+CD8+ populations were FACS-sorted from unstimulated pre-transplant donor and recipient cells taken from spleen or lymph nodes. Results the study describes overall, beyond this receptor: In patients with donor T cell macrochimerism, the allografts had high GvH to HvG T cell clonal ratios. GvH clones turned up in recipient bone marrow, with some appearing earlier in ileal mucosa or blood, a pattern consistent with an intestinal mucosal origin. Early after transplant, peak levels of circulating GvH clones were associated with declines in HvG clones. The conclusions were limited by the relatively low number and heterogeneity of the intestinal transplant patients.

Receptor amplification or capture employed the immunoSEQ multiplex PCR assay. For most patients, genomic DNA was isolated with the Qiagen DNeasy Blood and Tissue Kit and sent frozen to Adaptive Biotechnologies for TCR sequencing. High-throughput TCR-beta CDR3 sequencing of genomic DNA from most patients was performed by Adaptive Biotechnologies. Concerning the study's data processing: TCR sequencing data were retrieved from Adaptive's ImmunoSEQ software for about 17 patients, whereas three other patients were processed with MiXCR and VDJtools. To correct CD4 versus CD8 sorting errors, any sequence found in both subsets at a frequency ratio below 5:1 was removed. CDR3 nucleotide sequences shared between donor and recipient were removed because the origin of such sequences could not be assigned. At least 2-fold expansion over unstimulated cells and a minimum CFSE-low frequency of 0.002% (template counts) or 0.001% (read counts) were required for clones to be classified as alloreactive. Clones detected in sequenced pre-transplant spleen, lymph node, or MLR CFSE-low populations of the donor or recipient were defined as mappable. Cumulative frequency of alloreactive clones was calculated as a percentage of all sequences weighted by copy number. What TCRdb holds here is the immuneACCESS table cut down to in-frame rearrangements. Part of the clones is not present; checked against another copy, under half of the missing clones reflect an unresolved V gene, and the others are unexplained. The V and J calls and the clone size are those of that table, but D and trimming were determined from the DNA. This sample comprises about 88,000 clones, roughly nine tenths of them detected only once. The ten biggest clones cover approximately 0.11% of the sample.

The CDR3 contains 14 residues, cysteine and phenylalanine counted. The read is trimmed to its CDR3 DNA, 42 bases read in frame from base 1. The germline V gene provides CDR1 SNHLY and CDR2 FYNNEI. Trimming leaves V shorter by 6 bases and J shorter by 7 bases, with the junction holding 11 bases beyond the gene matches. Turning to this clone: There is no known antigen for this receptor. Base qualities are not recorded, but no much larger clone differs from it by a single base.

Sequences were derived from unstimulated CD4+ T cells sorted from spleen or lymph node cells, sampled before intestinal transplant. The sequence came from a human donor who received an intestinal transplant. The V and J genes are TRBV2 and TRBJ1-1; 7 bases in the middle match TRBD1. Read as DNA, the sequence is TGTGCCAGCAGGTTCATTACAGGGGTGGGTGAAGCTTTCTTT. This encodes CASRFITGVGEAFF.